This T cell receptor (beta chain) stems from a study of cytomegalovirus exposure and HLA in healthy donors. Study-wide results and limits: In a later analysis, CMV-associated beta chains were mostly HLA-associated, it appeared. Rare TCR sequences dominated, though some public TCRs recurred in many donors. Several V segments, TRBV6-2 and TRBV6-3 among them, could not be told apart and were dropped.

Details on this clone: No antigen is known for it.

Germline V CDR1 and CDR2: MNHEY, SMNVEV (reference sequence). V lost 4 bases, J lost 10 bases, and 8 bases lay in between. The CDR3 runs to 11 residues. The PCR made use of 60 Vbeta and 13 Jbeta primers. Generated by immunoSEQ multiplex PCR, the TCRdb table keeps only in-frame clones and is missing some. There are 90,000 to 120,000 clones in the sample; more than 70% occur only once, and 7.8% lies in the top ten. Donors sampled were nominally healthy, though unrecorded immune exposures were likely. This sequence was found in a young man in good health and CMV-seronegative. Sequenced input: PBMCs. The chain carries TRBV27 and TRBJ2-1; D is possibly TRBD2 (5 bases). Here the CDR3 reads CASSSLAEQFF. In DNA form, the CDR3 reads TGTGCCAGCAGTTCCTTAGCGGAGCAGTTCTTC.